One TCR beta chain is described in this entry. The target antigen is unknown. V lost 4 bases to trimming and J lost 1 base, with 13 bases between them. This CDR3 is 15 amino acids long. Germline V CDR1 and CDR2: MGHRA, YSYEKL. The data originate from a study of CD8+ T cells in alopecia areata. Study outcomes and limitations: Lesional scalp exceeded normal scalp in clonality, especially in alopecia totalis/universalis.

Extraction and reverse transcription of RNA yielded cDNA as the sequencing template. The method was immunoSEQ multiplex PCR; TCRdb's version includes in-frame clones alone and lacks a portion of them. The table includes approximately 130,000 clones, 40% to 55% detected once. Alopecia areata patients had lesional scalp punch biopsies and peripheral blood taken from them. This receptor was taken from a human donor with alopecia areata. The specimen sequenced was NKG2D-low CD8+ T cells sorted from blood. This sequence joins TRBV4-1 and TRBJ1-1, with D uncertain. The CDR3 DNA reads as TGCGCCAGCAGCCGAGGAGAGGCTGAGAACACTGAAGCTTTCTTT. Translated, it gives CASSRGEAENTEAFF.